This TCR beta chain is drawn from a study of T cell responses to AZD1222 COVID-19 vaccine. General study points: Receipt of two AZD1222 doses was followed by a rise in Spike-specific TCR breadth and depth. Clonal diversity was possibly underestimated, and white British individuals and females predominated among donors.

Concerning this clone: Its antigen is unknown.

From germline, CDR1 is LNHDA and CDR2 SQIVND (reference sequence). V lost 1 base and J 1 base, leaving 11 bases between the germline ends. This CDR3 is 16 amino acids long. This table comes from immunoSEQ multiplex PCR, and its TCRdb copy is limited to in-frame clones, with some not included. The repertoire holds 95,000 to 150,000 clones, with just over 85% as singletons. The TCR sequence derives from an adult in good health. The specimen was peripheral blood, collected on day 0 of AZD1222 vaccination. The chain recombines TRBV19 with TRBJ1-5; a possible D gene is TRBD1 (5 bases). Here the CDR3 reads CASSIVPGISNQPQHF. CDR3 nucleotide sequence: TGTGCCAGTAGTATAGTCCCAGGGATCAGCAATCAGCCCCAGCATTTT.